The 2 T cell receptor beta chains below all came from one sample that was sequenced in a study of T cells after yellow fever vaccination (dated by TCRdb to between 2018 and 2021). Libraries were prepared through 5' RACE. The run used an Illumina HiSeq 2500. TCRdb reanalyzed the raw reads on its own, using fastp at Q25 for trimming and MiXCR for clone calling, and kept in-frame beta chains. Rows matching on CDR3 protein sequence are summarized as one entry with the most common DNA and genes. Within this sample are roughly 170,000 distinct CDR3 sequences, with approximately 6.2% of them counted one time only. The ten biggest clones cover just under 3% of the sample. What the treatment or condition label conveys for this sample: live attenuated yellow fever vaccine strain. The sequencing used CD4+ T cells sorted from PBMCs, collected on the day of the first yellow fever vaccination. The receptor source for this set is a man younger than 35 who received the YFV17D yellow fever vaccine.

This clonotype was counted many times. The chain joins TRBV7-7 to TRBJ2-7; TRBD1 is a possible D gene (6 bases). CDR1 and CDR2 from the germline V gene are SSHAT and FNYEAQ (reference sequence). This CDR3 has 14 residues. In nucleotides, the CDR3 is TGTGCTAGCAGCCAACACAGGGCCCCCTACGAGCAGTACGTC. Its translation: CASSQHRAPYEQYV.

This clonotype has a count of ten or more. This sequence joins TRBV6-1 and TRBJ1-1; no reliable D call. CDR1 and CDR2 (germline): MNHNS, SASEGT. V lost 6 bases and J 3 bases, leaving 14 bases between the germline ends. The CDR3 loop spans 14 amino acids. This CDR3 is CASSSHSRDTEAFF. DNA of the CDR3: TGTGCCAGCAGCTCGCATAGTAGGGACACTGAAGCTTTCTTT.